This TCR beta chain was obtained from a study of shared clonotypes between healthy human individuals. Clones were read by immunoSEQ multiplex PCR, and TCRdb kept only the in-frame ones, dropping some. This sample carries 550,000 to 850,000 clones, around 67% of them seen once, and the ten largest clones take 1.5% to 2%. Notes on this clone: The antigen remains undetermined.

Study-wide results and limits: Relative to memory subsets, naive subsets generally showed larger estimated richness.

The receptor's source is a young woman in good health. The sample taken for sequencing was memory CD4+ T cells sorted from blood. Subset described: CD45RA-negative fraction.

The CDR3 coding sequence is TGTGCCAGTAGTCCATGGACTAGCGGGGGAGGTTACAATGAGCAGTTCTTC. As protein: CASSPWTSGGGYNEQFF. The chain employs TRBV19 and TRBJ2-1; 13 bases agree with TRBD2. The V gene end was trimmed by 5 bases and the J gene end by 4 bases; junction bases not matched to a gene: 8. This CDR3 contains 17 residues. Germline CDR1 is LNHDA and CDR2 is SQIVND (reference sequence).